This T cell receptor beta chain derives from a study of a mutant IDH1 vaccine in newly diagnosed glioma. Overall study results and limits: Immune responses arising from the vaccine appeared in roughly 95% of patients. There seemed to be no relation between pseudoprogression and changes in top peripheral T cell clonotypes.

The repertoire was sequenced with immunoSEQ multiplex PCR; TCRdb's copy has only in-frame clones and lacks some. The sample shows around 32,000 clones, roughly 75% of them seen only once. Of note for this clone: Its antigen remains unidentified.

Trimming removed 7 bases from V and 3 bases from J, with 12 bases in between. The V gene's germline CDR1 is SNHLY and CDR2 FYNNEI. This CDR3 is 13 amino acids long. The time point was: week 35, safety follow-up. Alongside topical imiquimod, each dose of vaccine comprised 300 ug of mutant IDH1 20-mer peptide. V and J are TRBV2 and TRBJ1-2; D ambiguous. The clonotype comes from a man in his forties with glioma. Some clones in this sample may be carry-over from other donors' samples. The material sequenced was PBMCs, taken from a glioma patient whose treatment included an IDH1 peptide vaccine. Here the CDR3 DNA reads TGTGCCAGCATCATAGGCCAATACTATGGCTACACCTTC. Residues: CASIIGQYYGYTF. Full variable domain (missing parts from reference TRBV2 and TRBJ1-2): EPEVTQTPSHQVTQMGQEVILRCVPISNHLYFYWYRQILGQKVEFLVSFYNNEISEKSEIFDDQFSVERPDGSNFTLKIRSTKLEDSAMYFCASIIGQYYGYTFGSGTRLTVV.